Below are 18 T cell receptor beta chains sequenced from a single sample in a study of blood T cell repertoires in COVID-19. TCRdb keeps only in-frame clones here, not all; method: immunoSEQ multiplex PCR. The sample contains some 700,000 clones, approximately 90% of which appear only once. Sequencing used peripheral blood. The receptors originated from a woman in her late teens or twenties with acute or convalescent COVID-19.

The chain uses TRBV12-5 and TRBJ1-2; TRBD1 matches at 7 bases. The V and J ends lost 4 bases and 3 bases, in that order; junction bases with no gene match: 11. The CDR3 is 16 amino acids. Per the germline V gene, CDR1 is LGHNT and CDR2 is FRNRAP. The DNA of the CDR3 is TGTGCTAGTGGTTGGGGGCCGACAGGGTTGGACTATGGCTACACCTTC. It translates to CASGWGPTGLDYGYTF.

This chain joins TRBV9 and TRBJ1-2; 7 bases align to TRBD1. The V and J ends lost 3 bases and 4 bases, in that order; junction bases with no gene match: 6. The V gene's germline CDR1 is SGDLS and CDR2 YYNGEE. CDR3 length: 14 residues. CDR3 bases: TGTGCCAGCAGCGCGGGGACAGCCCCCTATGGCTACACCTTC. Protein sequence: CASSAGTAPYGYTF.

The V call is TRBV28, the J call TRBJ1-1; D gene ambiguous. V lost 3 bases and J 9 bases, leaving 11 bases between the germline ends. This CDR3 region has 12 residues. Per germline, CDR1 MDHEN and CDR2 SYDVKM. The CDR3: CASSLVEGKAFF. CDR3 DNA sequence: TGTGCCAGCAGTTTGGTTGAGGGAAAAGCTTTCTTT.

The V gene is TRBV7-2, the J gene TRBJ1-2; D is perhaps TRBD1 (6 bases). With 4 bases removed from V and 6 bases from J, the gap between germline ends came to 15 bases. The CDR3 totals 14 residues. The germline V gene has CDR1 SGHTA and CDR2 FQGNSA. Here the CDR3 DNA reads TGTGCCAGCAGCTCGATCGGGACACCAAATGGCTACACCTTC. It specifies CASSSIGTPNGYTF. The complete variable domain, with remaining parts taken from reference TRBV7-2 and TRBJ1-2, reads GAGVSQSPSNKVTEKGKDVELRCDPISGHTALYWYRQSLGQGLEFLIYFQGNSAPDKSGLPSDRFSAERTGGSVSTLTIQRTQQEDSAVYLCASSSIGTPNGYTFGSGTRLTVV.

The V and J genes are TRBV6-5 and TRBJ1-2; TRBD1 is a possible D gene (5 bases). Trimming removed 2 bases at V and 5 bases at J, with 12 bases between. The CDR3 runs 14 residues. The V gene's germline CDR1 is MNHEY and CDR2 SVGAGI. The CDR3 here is CASSYVQGGYGYTF. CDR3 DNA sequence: TGTGCCAGCAGTTACGTCCAGGGAGGGTATGGCTACACCTTC.

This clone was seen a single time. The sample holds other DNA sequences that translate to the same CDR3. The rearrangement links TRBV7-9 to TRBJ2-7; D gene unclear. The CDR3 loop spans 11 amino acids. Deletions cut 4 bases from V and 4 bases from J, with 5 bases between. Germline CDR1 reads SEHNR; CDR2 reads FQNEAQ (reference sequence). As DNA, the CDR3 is TGTGCCAGCAGCTCGACTTACGAGCAGTACTTC. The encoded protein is CASSSTYEQYF.

CDR3 in DNA: TGCAGCGTTGTGGGACGACAGGGAGCTGGCTACACCTTC. Translating it yields CSVVGRQGAGYTF. The chain combines TRBV29-1 with TRBJ1-2, with 7 bases matching TRBD1. Trimming at V came to 4 bases and at J to 7 bases, leaving 9 bases not matched to a gene. CDR3 size: 13 residues. The V gene's germline CDR1 is SQVTM and CDR2 ANQGSEA.

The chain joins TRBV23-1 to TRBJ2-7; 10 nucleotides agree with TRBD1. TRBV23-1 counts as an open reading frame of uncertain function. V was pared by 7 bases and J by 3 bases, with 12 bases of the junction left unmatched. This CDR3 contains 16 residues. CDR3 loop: CASINRPRDRGYEQYF. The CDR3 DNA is TGCGCCAGCATAAATAGGCCCCGGGACAGGGGCTACGAGCAGTACTTC.

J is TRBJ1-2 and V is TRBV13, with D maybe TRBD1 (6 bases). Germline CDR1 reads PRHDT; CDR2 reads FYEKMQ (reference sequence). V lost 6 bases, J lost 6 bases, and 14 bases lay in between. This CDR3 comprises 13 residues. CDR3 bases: TGTGCCAGCAGACAAGGGGGTCTTGATGGCTACACCTTC. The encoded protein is CASRQGGLDGYTF.

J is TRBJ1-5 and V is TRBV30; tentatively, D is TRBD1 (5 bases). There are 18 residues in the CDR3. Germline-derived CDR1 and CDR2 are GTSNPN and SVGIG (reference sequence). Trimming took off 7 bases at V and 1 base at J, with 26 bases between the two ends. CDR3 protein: CAFSPSTGVKRSNQPQHF. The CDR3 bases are TGTGCCTTTTCCCCTAGCACGGGGGTGAAAAGGAGCAATCAGCCCCAGCATTTT. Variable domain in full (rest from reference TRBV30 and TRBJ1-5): SQTIHQWPATLVQPVGSPLSLECTVEGTSNPNLYWYRQAAGRGLQLLFYSVGIGQISSEVPQNLSASRPQDRQFILSSKKLLLSDSGFYLCAFSPSTGVKRSNQPQHFGDGTRLSIL.

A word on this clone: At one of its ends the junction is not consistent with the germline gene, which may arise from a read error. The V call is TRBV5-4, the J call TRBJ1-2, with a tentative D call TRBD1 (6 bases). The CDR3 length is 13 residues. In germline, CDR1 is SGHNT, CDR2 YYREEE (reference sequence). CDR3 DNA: TGTGCCAGCAGCCTGGACCCGGACAGACCGCCTTCATTC. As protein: CASSLDPDRPPSF.

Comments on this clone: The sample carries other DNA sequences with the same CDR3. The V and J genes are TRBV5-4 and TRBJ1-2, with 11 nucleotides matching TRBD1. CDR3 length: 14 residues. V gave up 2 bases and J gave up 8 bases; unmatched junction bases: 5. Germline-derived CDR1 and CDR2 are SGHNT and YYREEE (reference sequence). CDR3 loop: CASSFGQGAYGYTF. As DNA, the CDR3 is TGTGCCAGCAGCTTCGGACAGGGGGCTTACGGCTACACCTTC.

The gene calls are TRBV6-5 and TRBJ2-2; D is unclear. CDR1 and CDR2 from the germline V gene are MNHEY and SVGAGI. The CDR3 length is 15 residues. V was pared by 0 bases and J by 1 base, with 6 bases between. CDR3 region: CASSYSIWNTGELFF. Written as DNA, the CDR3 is TGTGCCAGCAGTTACTCCATTTGGAACACCGGGGAGCTGTTTTTT.

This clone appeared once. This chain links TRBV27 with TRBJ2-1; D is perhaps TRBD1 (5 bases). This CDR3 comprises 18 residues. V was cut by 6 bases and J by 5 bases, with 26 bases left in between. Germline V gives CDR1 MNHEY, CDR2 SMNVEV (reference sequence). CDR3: CASRAKPHQGSIHNEQFF. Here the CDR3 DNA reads TGTGCCAGCAGAGCGAAACCCCATCAGGGATCTATCCACAATGAGCAGTTCTTC.

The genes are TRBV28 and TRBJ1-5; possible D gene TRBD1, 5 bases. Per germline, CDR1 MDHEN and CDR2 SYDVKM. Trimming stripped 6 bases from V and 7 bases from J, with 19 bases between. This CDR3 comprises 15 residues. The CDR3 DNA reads TGTGCCAGCAGCTTGACACCAGGGTCCGGGCAGCCCCAGCATTTT. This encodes CASSLTPGSGQPQHF.

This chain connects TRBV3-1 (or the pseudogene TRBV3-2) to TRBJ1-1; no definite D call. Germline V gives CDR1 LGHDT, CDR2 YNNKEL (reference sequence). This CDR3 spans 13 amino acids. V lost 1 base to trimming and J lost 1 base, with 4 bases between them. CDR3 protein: CASSQGQNTEAFF. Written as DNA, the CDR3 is TGTGCCAGCAGCCAAGGGCAGAACACTGAAGCTTTCTTT.

In DNA, the CDR3 is TGTGCCAGCAGCTCGGGACAGGGGGCCCTAGCTTTCTTT. Residues: CASSSGQGALAFF. V gene TRBV7-3 combines with J gene TRBJ1-1; the match to TRBD1 covers 12 bases. Looked up from germline, CDR1 is SGHTA and CDR2 is FQGTGA. With 4 bases clipped from V and 10 bases from J, the junction kept 4 bases outside the gene matches. The CDR3 runs 13 residues.

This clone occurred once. CDR3 protein: CATSRDGRGLSNYGYTF. The CDR3 nucleotides read TGTGCCACCAGCAGAGATGGCAGGGGGCTGTCTAACTATGGCTACACCTTC. The chain combines TRBV15 with TRBJ1-2; TRBD1 agrees at 8 bases. Germline V lookup: CDR1 LNHNV, CDR2 YYDKDF (reference sequence). The CDR3 is 17 residues long. Germline trimming cut 0 bases from V and 0 bases from J; bases unmatched to any gene: 6.